This is a list of T cell receptor beta chains from one sample in a study of T-cell memory formation after mild COVID-19. TCRdb recomputed calls from the 5' RACE reads with MiXCR, one row per CDR3 protein. The data show approximately 290,000 distinct CDR3 sequences, roughly a fifth seen once. Sequencing input: PBMCs or a T cell subset sorted from them (not recorded which). The receptors stem from a man aged 18 to 30 who had mild COVID-19 (a few samples of this study predate the infection). Cell type and time point are not known. Each CDR3 is given with its conserved first and last residue. A D gene is named only where the DNA matches it firmly. The size entry is marked missing in some rows and otherwise reads once, few, many or a size class.

TRBJ2-5 few . TRBV24-1 16 TGTGCCACCAGTGATTCCCGGGACTCGGGTCGAGAGACCCAGTACTTC CATSDSRDSGRETQYF
TRBJ1-4 few . TRBV5-1 13 TGCGCCAGCAGATTACAGGGCCGGGAAAAACTGTTTTTT CASRLQGREKLFF
TRBJ2-5 few . TRBV10-3 14 TGTGCCATCAGTGAGGTGGGGGGCCAAGAGACCCAGTACTTC CAISEVGGQETQYF
TRBJ2-1 many . TRBV7-9 11 TGTGCCAGCGCGGAGAGGGGACCGGCGGTCTTC CASAERGPAVF
TRBJ2-1 . TRBD2 TRBV7-3 10 TGTGCCCGGGGGGACCAACAGCAGTTCTTC CARGDQQQFF
TRBJ2-3 few TRBD2 TRBV7-2 16 TGTGCCAGCAGCGAGTTTGGCCTAGCGGGGGGATATACGCAGTATTTT CASSEFGLAGGYTQYF
TRBJ1-2 few . TRBV5-1 15 TGCGCCAGCAGCTTGGCCTGGGGCGTGAACTATGGCTACACCTTC CASSLAWGVNYGYTF
TRBJ2-7 . TRBD1 TRBV3-1 15 TGTGCCAGCAGCTTACACGGACAGGGCGAAGCCGAGCAGTACTTC CASSLHGQGEAEQYF
TRBJ1-2 few TRBD1 TRBV5-1 15 TGCGCCAGCACAAGCGCACGGGACAGGGGCCATGGCTACACCTTC CASTSARDRGHGYTF
TRBJ1-4 few TRBD1 TRBV19 16 TGTGCCAGTAGTGGGACAGGAGCCGCGACTAATGAAAAACTGTTTTTT CASSGTGAATNEKLFF
TRBJ2-7 . . TRBV6-5 15 TGTGCCAGCAGAGTGGGTAGTGGGTTTTCCTACGAGCAGTACTTC CASRVGSGFSYEQYF
TRBJ2-6 few TRBD1 TRBV20-1 17 TGCAGTGCATCCGGGACAGGGGTGCTCTCTGGGGCCAACGTCCTGACTTTC CSASGTGVLSGANVLTF
TRBJ2-1 . . TRBV4-3 14 TGCGCCAGCAGCCAAGTCTCCACTGGGACCGAGCAGTTCTTC CASSQVSTGTEQFF
TRBJ1-3 . . TRBV24-1 11 TGTGCCACCAGTGATAGAAACACCATATATTTT CATSDRNTIYF
TRBJ1-5 many . TRBV7-9 13 TGTGCCAGCAGCTTAGCCGGGCTTCAGCCCCAGCATTTT CASSLAGLQPQHF
TRBJ1-4 . . TRBV6-1 15 TGTGCCAGCAGACGAAGATTGGGGAGTGGTGAAAAACTGTTTTTT CASRRRLGSGEKLFF
TRBJ1-1 once TRBD1 TRBV28 14 TGTGCCAGCAGACTGCCCCGGGACAGCACTGAAGCTTTCTTT CASRLPRDSTEAFF
TRBJ2-7 many . TRBV18 16 TGTGCCAGCTCCCTACCACGAGGACGGAGCTCCTACGAGCAGTACTTC CASSLPRGRSSYEQYF
TRBJ2-5 . . TRBV15 15 TGTGCCACCAGCAGGGGAGGGACACTCAAAGAGACCCAGTACTTC CATSRGGTLKETQYF
TRBJ2-3 few . TRBV4-3 17 TGCGCCAGCAGCCAAGAATCGGGGGTCCCCCCCCCAGATACGCAGTATTTT CASSQESGVPPPDTQYF
TRBJ2-2 . . TRBV5-5 16 TGTGCCAGCAGCTTTCCCAGGGGGGGGGCCGCCGGGGAGCTGTTTTTT CASSFPRGGAAGELFF
TRBJ1-6 . TRBD1 TRBV6-2/TRBV6-3 15 TGTGCCAGCAGTTACTCCGGACAGGGCGGTTCACCCCTCCACTTT CASSYSGQGGSPLHF
TRBJ1-4 . . TRBV7-2 18 TGTGCCAGCAGCCTCTTAGGCCTGCCGGCCACTAGTGGGGAAAAACTGTTTTTT CASSLLGLPATSGEKLFF
TRBJ1-6 many . TRBV5-6 15 TGTGCCAGCAGCTGGGGAACCCCCTATAATTCACCCCTCCACTTT CASSWGTPYNSPLHF
TRBJ1-1 few . TRBV7-2 13 TGTGCCAGCATCGCGACAGCCTACACTGAAGCTTTCTTT CASIATAYTEAFF
TRBJ2-1 many . TRBV7-3 14 TGTGCCAGCAGCTTAATGGCCACCTACAATGAGCAGTTCTTC CASSLMATYNEQFF
TRBJ1-5 . . TRBV4-3 15 TGCGCCAGCAGCCAAGATGGCGCAGGGCTTCAGCCCCAGCATTTT CASSQDGAGLQPQHF
TRBJ2-1 . . TRBV6-5 15 TGTGCCAGCAGTCTTAGCGGTCCCTCCTACAATGAGCAGTTCTTC CASSLSGPSYNEQFF
TRBJ2-3 few . TRBV5-6 14 TGTGCCAGCAGCCGCGGGGGCCGGACAGATACGCAGTATTTT CASSRGGRTDTQYF
TRBJ1-2 many . TRBV5-1 13 TGCGCCAGCAGGACTGGCCCTATCGAGGGCTACACCTTC CASRTGPIEGYTF
TRBJ2-2 . . TRBV2 14 TGTGCCAGCAGTGCGAACAGTAACACCGGGGAGCTGTTTTTT CASSANSNTGELFF
TRBJ2-2 . . TRBV11-2 15 TGTGCCAGCAGCTTACGTCTAGTGGACACCGGGGAGCTGTTTTTT CASSLRLVDTGELFF
TRBJ1-5 few TRBD1 TRBV12-3/TRBV12-4 14 TGTGCCAGCAGCTCGGACAGGGGGCGACAGCCCCAGCATTTT CASSSDRGRQPQHF
TRBJ2-3 few TRBD2 TRBV18 15 TGTGCCAGCTCCCCTTTGGCGGGGGAGACAGATACGCAGTATTTT CASSPLAGETDTQYF
TRBJ2-7 . TRBD1 TRBV20-1 14 TGCAGTGCTAGAGATAGGGACAGCTACTACGAGCAGTACTTC CSARDRDSYYEQYF
TRBJ2-2 . . TRBV6-5 14 TGTGCCAGCAGTTCGGGACCGGGAGCCGGGGAGCTGTTTTTT CASSSGPGAGELFF
TRBJ2-2 . . TRBV5-4 16 TGTGCCAGCAGCTTGAATCGCGGAGATAACACCGGGGAGCTGTTTTTT CASSLNRGDNTGELFF
TRBJ2-6 few . TRBV4-3 15 TGCGCCAGCAGCCAGGGCTACTCTGGGGCCAACGTCCTGACTTTC CASSQGYSGANVLTF
TRBJ2-3 few . TRBV5-1 16 TGCGCCAGCAGCTTGGGGGCGGGTGCTAGCACAGATACGCAGTATTTT CASSLGAGASTDTQYF
TRBJ2-3 few . TRBV5-1 15 TGCGCCAGCAGACCCCAGTCCTCTAGCACAGATACGCAGTATTTT CASRPQSSSTDTQYF
TRBJ2-1 once . TRBV12-3/TRBV12-4 13 TGTGCCAGCAGACTCCCTCAGGGTGGTGAGCAGTTCTTC CASRLPQGGEQFF
TRBJ2-2 few . TRBV25-1 14 TGTGCCAGCAGTGGGATGAACCGCTGGCGGGAGCTGTTTTTT CASSGMNRWRELFF
TRBJ2-3 . . TRBV30 13 TGTGCCTGGAGTGTAAAGGGCACAGATACGCAGTATTTT CAWSVKGTDTQYF
TRBJ2-5 once . TRBV5-5 14 TGTGCCAGCAGCTTGGCGGGGGTCGAAGAGACCCAGTACTTC CASSLAGVEETQYF
TRBJ1-5 . . TRBV4-1 15 TGCGCCAGCAGCCAAGATAGGGCCCGGGGTCAGCCCCAGCATTTT CASSQDRARGQPQHF
TRBJ2-1 many . TRBV25-1 15 TGTGCCAGCAGTGAATTCCGGGGGAGAAACAATGAGCAGTTCTTC CASSEFRGRNNEQFF
TRBJ2-1 . TRBD2 TRBV12-3/TRBV12-4 15 TGTGCCAGCAGCGACCGGGGACTAGGAAGGAATGAGCAGTTCTTC CASSDRGLGRNEQFF